These T cell receptor beta chains were read from a single sample in a study of T cells in Graves' hyperthyroidism and ophthalmopathy. TCRdb itself ran the multiplex PCR reads through MiXCR, one entry per CDR3 protein. The data show fewer than 750,000 distinct CDR3 sequences, roughly 14% seen once. What was sequenced was blood. These TCRs come from a woman in her 40s with Graves' ophthalmopathy. CDR3s include the opening cysteine and the closing phenylalanine or tryptophan. A D gene is named only where the DNA matches it firmly. The size field is filled for only some rows; it gives once, few, many or a size class.

clone_size j_call d_call v_call cdr3_aa cdr3_nt
few TRBJ1-3 . TRBV20-1 CSARSASGNTIYF TGCAGTGCTAGAAGCGCCTCTGGAAACACCATATATTTT
many TRBJ2-7 . TRBV6-5 CASTLGGGNEQYF TGTGCCAGCACCCTGGGTGGAGGGAACGAGCAGTACTTC
. TRBJ2-2 TRBD2 TRBV7-3 CASSLQGLANTGELFF TGTGCCAGCAGCTTACAGGGACTAGCGAACACCGGGGAGCTGTTTTTT
many TRBJ2-4 . TRBV11-3 CASSLSDEGVYIQYF TGTGCCAGCAGCCTGTCGGATGAGGGGGTGTACATTCAGTACTTC
many TRBJ2-5 TRBD2 TRBV12-3/TRBV12-4 CASRRSGRGFETQYF TGTGCCAGCAGGAGGAGCGGGAGAGGCTTTGAGACCCAGTACTTC
many TRBJ1-2 . TRBV7-2 CASSLARHPGYTF TGTGCCAGCAGCTTAGCGCGTCATCCTGGCTACACCTTC
many TRBJ1-2 . TRBV6-5 CASSYGHHNYGYTF TGTGCCAGCAGCTATGGACACCATAACTATGGCTACACCTTC
many TRBJ2-4 TRBD2 TRBV29-1 CSVSASGSQNIQYF TGCAGCGTATCGGCTAGCGGGAGTCAAAACATTCAGTACTTC
. TRBJ2-7 . TRBV29-1 CSVIPLPTGPSYEQYF TGCAGCGTTATTCCCCTCCCCACAGGACCGTCCTACGAGCAGTACTTC
. TRBJ2-5 TRBD2 TRBV6-5 CASSYSRLAGGKTQYF TGTGCCAGCAGTTACTCGAGACTAGCGGGGGGAAAGACCCAGTACTTC
many TRBJ2-7 TRBD2 TRBV6-2/TRBV6-3 CASSLERGYEQYF TGTGCCAGCAGTTTGGAGCGGGGCTACGAGCAGTACTTC
many TRBJ2-7 TRBD2 TRBV7-8 CASSLIAVAGPYEQYF TGTGCCAGCAGCCTTATCGCAGTAGCGGGACCTTACGAGCAGTACTTC
many TRBJ2-7 TRBD1 TRBV6-1 CASSSGQGAKGEQYF TGTGCCAGCAGCTCGGGACAGGGGGCGAAAGGCGAGCAGTACTTC
many TRBJ1-1 . TRBV6-1 CASRMGYTDTEAFF TGTGCCAGCAGGATGGGGTATACGGACACTGAAGCTTTCTTT
. TRBJ2-2 TRBD2 TRBV20-1 CSVELAGARTGELFF TGCAGTGTTGAGTTAGCGGGAGCAAGGACCGGGGAGCTGTTTTTT
many TRBJ1-5 TRBD1 TRBV19 CASCQGAQPQHF TGTGCCTCGTGTCAGGGGGCTCAGCCCCAGCATTTT
. TRBJ2-7 . TRBV13 CASSFLGGGMGYEQYF TGTGCCAGCAGCTTTCTCGGGGGCGGGATGGGGTACGAGCAGTACTTC
. TRBJ1-6 . TRBV6-2/TRBV6-3 CASASSDNSPLHF TGTGCCAGCGCCTCCTCTGATAATTCACCCCTCCACTTT
many TRBJ2-7 TRBD2 TRBV6-4 CASSGSLTGLAERGSYEQYF TGTGCCAGCAGTGGCTCGCTCACCGGACTAGCGGAGCGAGGTTCCTACGAGCAGTACTTC
many TRBJ1-1 . TRBV9 CASSVGAGTEAFF TGTGCCAGCAGCGTAGGGGCGGGAACTGAAGCTTTCTTT
many TRBJ2-5 . TRBV6-1 CASGQQETQYF TGTGCCAGCGGACAGCAAGAGACCCAGTACTTC
. TRBJ2-7 . TRBV3-1 CASSASGTPSYEQYF TGTGCCAGCAGCGCGTCCGGGACACCATCCTACGAGCAGTACTTC
few TRBJ1-1 . TRBV5-1 CASSSIDGNTEAFF TGCGCCAGCAGCTCGATCGACGGGAACACTGAAGCTTTCTTT
few TRBJ1-3 . TRBV3-1 CASSQDRPNTIYF TGTGCCAGCAGCCAAGATCGTCCCAACACCATATATTTT
many TRBJ2-7 TRBD1 TRBV12-5 CASGLSGTGLNEQYF TGTGCTAGTGGTTTGTCCGGGACAGGGCTTAACGAGCAGTACTTC
many TRBJ1-2 . TRBV12-3/TRBV12-4 CASSSLRGSANYGYTF TGTGCCAGCAGTTCCCTCCGGGGCTCAGCTAACTATGGCTACACCTTC
. TRBJ1-5 . TRBV24-1 CATSDRTGLFNQPQHF TGTGCCACCAGTGACCGGACGGGTCTTTTCAATCAGCCCCAGCATTTT
. TRBJ1-5 TRBD1 TRBV9 CASSPGTEQHF TGTGCCAGCAGCCCCGGGACAGAGCAGCATTTT
. TRBJ2-5 . TRBV20-1 CSASGVGTPSFKYF TGCAGTGCTAGTGGCGTAGGGACCCCGAGTTTTAAGTACTTC
many TRBJ2-5 TRBD2 TRBV7-9 CASSLITSGQETQYF TGTGCCAGCAGCTTGATCACTAGCGGCCAAGAGACCCAGTACTTC
many TRBJ2-7 . TRBV28 CASRQVQDFSYEQYF TGTGCCAGCAGGCAGGTCCAAGACTTCTCCTACGAGCAGTACTTC
few TRBJ2-5 . TRBV5-5 CASSLDSRRETQYF TGTGCCAGCAGCTTGGACTCCAGGAGGGAGACCCAGTACTTC
many TRBJ2-7 . TRBV6-5 CASIKLGPNSYEQYF TGTGCCAGCATTAAGTTAGGGCCGAACTCCTACGAGCAGTACTTC
many TRBJ2-5 . TRBV30 CAWSVGGLQETQYF TGTGCCTGGAGTGTTGGTGGGCTTCAAGAGACCCAGTACTTC
many TRBJ2-4 . TRBV20-1 CSARSDGGKNIQYF TGCAGTGCTAGGTCGGACGGTGGCAAAAACATTCAGTACTTC
many TRBJ2-5 . TRBV7-8 CASSLRVGSQETQYF TGTGCCAGCAGCCTACGGGTGGGGTCCCAAGAGACCCAGTACTTC
once TRBJ2-5 . TRBV7-2 CASSPPERQETQYF TGTGCCAGCAGCCCTCCGGAGCGCCAAGAGACCCAGTACTTC
. TRBJ1-2 . TRBV12-3/TRBV12-4 CASSPPGGSPGTYGYTF TGTGCCAGCAGTCCACCGGGGGGTTCCCCAGGGACCTATGGCTACACCTTC
many TRBJ2-4 . TRBV2 CASSDRGGTKNIQYF TGTGCCAGCAGTGACAGGGGTGGGACCAAAAACATTCAGTACTTC